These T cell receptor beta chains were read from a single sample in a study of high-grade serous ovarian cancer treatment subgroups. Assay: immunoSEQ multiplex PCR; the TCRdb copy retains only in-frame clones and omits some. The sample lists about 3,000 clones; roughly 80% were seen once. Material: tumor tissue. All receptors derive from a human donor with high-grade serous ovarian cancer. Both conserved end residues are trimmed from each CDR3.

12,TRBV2,ASSRTRGLYEQY
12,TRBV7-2,ASSLGWQDRVAF
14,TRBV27,ASSTHRGGARTEAF
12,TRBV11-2,ASRGLAIADTQY
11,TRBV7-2,ASSLPTSSEQF
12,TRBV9,ASGLGGVLDTQY
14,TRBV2,ASSESRTGATGELF
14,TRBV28,ASTKGGQGRNQPQH
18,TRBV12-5,ASGLVLVGRGLLGNQPQH
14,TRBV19,ASSIAGSGYTDTQY
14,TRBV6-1,ASSEWTGPTNEKLF
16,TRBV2,ASSQPGLAGGPQDTQY
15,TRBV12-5,ASGLDGLAGASNEQF
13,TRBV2,ASSPGEFGADTQY
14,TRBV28,ASSFTGGGSGGEQY
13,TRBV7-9,ASSLWTGKIYEQY
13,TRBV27,ASSPSGTYNEKLF
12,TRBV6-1,ASSVTQTAGELF
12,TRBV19,ASTPTGGVYEQY
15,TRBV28,ASSLKLWTGGAYEQY
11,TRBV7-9,ASSLKGDEGYT
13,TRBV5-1,ASSWLQGAGGELF
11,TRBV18,ASSPRGYYEQY
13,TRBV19,ASSIPQGGHQPQH
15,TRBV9,ASSLWGAGGPPREQF
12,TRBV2,ASSAGSSTDTQY
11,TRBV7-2,ASSLDRADTQY
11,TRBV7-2,ASSPTLGTEAF
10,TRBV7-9,ASSATAYEQY
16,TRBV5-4,ASSIAPGTSGAKNIQY
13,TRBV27,ASSTRDRALYGYT
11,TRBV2,ASSTGRIETQY
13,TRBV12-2,ASRRGPGPCSPLH
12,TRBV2,ASNRGSNTGELF
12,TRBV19,ASSRDRFTDTQY
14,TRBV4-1,ASSQVQLAGRNEQF
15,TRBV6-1,ASSEGGRLHSYNEQF
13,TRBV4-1,ASSQESGASRTQY
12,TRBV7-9,ASSLEGRADTQY
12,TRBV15,ATQQGAGKNIQY
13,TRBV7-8,ATGLAGDWSGELF
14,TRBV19,ASSITASAQGYEQF
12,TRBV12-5,ASGSGDFGTEAF
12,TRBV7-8,ASRGGLAGAEQF
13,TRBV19,ASSIADANTGELF
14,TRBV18,ASSPSGRGSNQPQH
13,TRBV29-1,SVEDLLGGRGGYT
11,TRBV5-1,ASRMTSGYEQY
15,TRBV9,ASSVMASSGSNTEAF
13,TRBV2,ASREGPGYTGELF
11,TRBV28,ASSLGQGSEAF
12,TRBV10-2,ASRREGRSYEQY